This is a list of T cell receptor beta chains from one sample in a study of technical replicates of blood from several donors. The assay was immunoSEQ multiplex PCR, and TCRdb's table has in-frame clones only and misses some. The table has around 85,000 clones, around 94% seen once. Source material: T cells isolated from PBMCs. These receptor sequences come from a human donor in good health. The CDR3 runs from the conserved cysteine through the conserved F or W. D genes are given only for firm matches. Expanded clones get a size class; other rows say once, few or many, or leave the size out.

TRBD1	TRBV28	TRBJ1-4	-	CASRFAHRGPNEKLFF	TGTGCCAGCAGGTTCGCCCACAGGGGCCCTAATGAAAAACTGTTTTTT
TRBD1	TRBV27	TRBJ1-2	-	CASSLSLRGRLRNLNYGYTF	TGTGCCAGCAGTTTATCATTGAGGGGGCGGCTGAGGAACCTTAACTATGGCTACACCTTC
-	TRBV28	TRBJ1-1	-	CASSLLYRGRDTEAFF	TGTGCCAGCAGTTTACTGTATCGGGGAAGGGACACTGAAGCTTTCTTT
TRBD1	TRBV29-1	TRBJ1-1	few	CSVEGDRGWTEAFF	TGCAGCGTTGAAGGCGACAGGGGGTGGACTGAAGCTTTCTTT
TRBD1	TRBV11-2	TRBJ2-3	-	CASSSGRQGLDTQYF	TGTGCCAGCAGCTCCGGAAGACAGGGCTTAGATACGCAGTATTTT
TRBD1	TRBV5-4	TRBJ2-3	-	CASSFDRVGDTQYF	TGTGCCAGCAGCTTTGACAGGGTGGGGGATACGCAGTATTTT
-	TRBV7-8	TRBJ2-7	-	CASSLASFYEQYF	TGTGCCAGCAGCTTAGCTTCATTCTACGAGCAGTACTTC
TRBD1	TRBV5-8	TRBJ2-4	-	CASSWTGVGPAKNIQYF	TGTGCCAGCAGCTGGACAGGGGTTGGACCAGCCAAAAACATTCAGTACTTC
TRBD2	TRBV4-1	TRBJ2-2	-	CASSHILAGVSTGELFF	TGCGCCAGCAGCCACATTCTAGCGGGGGTTTCAACCGGGGAGCTGTTTTTT
TRBD1	TRBV7-9	TRBJ1-4	-	CASSLGAWAGGSEKLFF	TGTGCCAGCAGCTTAGGTGCCTGGGCAGGGGGCTCTGAAAAACTGTTTTTT
-	TRBV7-3	TRBJ2-5	once	CASSLSGRVETQYF	TGTGCCAGCAGCTTAAGTGGCCGGGTAGAGACCCAGTACTTC
TRBD1	TRBV6-5	TRBJ2-7	-	CASRRTGSSREQYF	TGTGCCAGCAGAAGGACAGGGTCGTCAAGGGAGCAGTACTTC
-	TRBV10-3	TRBJ2-5	-	CAISFGVGTQQETQYF	TGTGCCATCAGTTTTGGCGTCGGGACTCAACAAGAGACCCAGTACTTC
-	TRBV5-5	TRBJ2-3	-	CASSLASRDQDTQYF	TGTGCCAGCAGCTTGGCTAGCCGGGATCAAGATACGCAGTATTTT
-	TRBV6-1	TRBJ2-1	-	CASSEAGALPYNEQFF	TGTGCCAGCAGTGAAGCTGGAGCGCTACCCTACAATGAGCAGTTCTTC
-	TRBV6-1	TRBJ2-2	-	CASSLTTGHTGELFF	TGTGCCAGCAGCTTAACGACAGGCCACACCGGGGAGCTGTTTTTT
TRBD1	TRBV14	TRBJ2-2	-	CASSQAGTGGYTGELFF	TGTGCCAGCAGCCAAGCGGGGACAGGGGGTTACACCGGGGAGCTGTTTTTT
-	TRBV6-5	TRBJ2-7	-	CASRLWAGVSYEQYF	TGTGCCAGCAGACTTTGGGCAGGGGTGTCCTACGAGCAGTACTTC
-	TRBV7-9	TRBJ1-1	-	CASSSPMGGQGTEAFF	TGTGCCAGCAGCTCCCCGATGGGGGGGCAGGGCACTGAAGCTTTCTTT
-	TRBV6-1	TRBJ1-1	-	CASSLLTLANTEAFF	TGTGCCAGCAGTCTACTGACACTAGCGAACACTGAAGCTTTCTTT
TRBD1	TRBV11-3	TRBJ1-3	-	CASSLTTGASGNTIYF	TGTGCCAGCAGCTTAACAACAGGGGCCTCTGGAAACACCATATATTTT
-	TRBV18	TRBJ1-1	-	CASSPRGSRGTEAFF	TGTGCCAGCTCACCGAGAGGATCGAGGGGGACTGAAGCTTTCTTT
TRBD1	TRBV7-3	TRBJ1-1	-	CASSFTTGGPGEAFF	TGTGCCAGCAGCTTCACTACAGGGGGGCCAGGGGAAGCTTTCTTT
-	TRBV6-1	TRBJ2-7	-	CASRYRRGSSYEQYF	TGTGCCAGCCGATATCGGCGGGGAAGCTCCTACGAGCAGTACTTC
TRBD2	TRBV2	TRBJ2-7	-	CASRGASGRMYEQYF	TGTGCCAGCAGGGGAGCTAGCGGGAGGATGTACGAGCAGTACTTC
TRBD1	TRBV5-6	TRBJ2-1	once	CASSPLTRGPGHEQFF	TGTGCCAGCAGCCCTCTGACCAGGGGGCCTGGCCATGAGCAGTTCTTC
-	TRBV5-8	TRBJ2-3	once	CASSLRTTQDTQYF	TGTGCCAGCAGCTTGCGGACTACTCAAGATACGCAGTATTTT
-	TRBV18	TRBJ1-2	few	CASSPPGPQNGYTF	TGTGCCAGCTCACCACCTGGTCCACAGAACGGCTACACCTTC
TRBD1	TRBV5-5	TRBJ2-7	-	CASSSRGRGYEQYF	TGTGCCAGCAGCTCCAGGGGGCGCGGCTACGAGCAGTACTTC
-	TRBV5-5	TRBJ1-6	-	CASSLVWLNNSPLHF	TGTGCCAGCAGCTTGGTGTGGCTGAATAATTCACCCCTCCACTTT
-	TRBV30	TRBJ1-1	-	CAWNRDRRTEAFF	TGTGCCTGGAACAGGGACCGGCGGACTGAAGCTTTCTTT
-	TRBV11-3	TRBJ1-2	-	CASSWRGSSNYGYTF	TGTGCCAGCAGCTGGCGCGGCTCGTCTAACTATGGCTACACCTTC
-	TRBV4-2	TRBJ2-5	-	CASSLRGQETQYF	TGTGCCAGCAGCCTGAGGGGGCAAGAGACCCAGTACTTC
TRBD2	TRBV7-9	TRBJ2-7	-	CASSSGTSGIRTTYEQYF	TGTGCCAGCAGCTCCGGGACTAGCGGGATTCGAACAACCTACGAGCAGTACTTC
TRBD1	TRBV5-1	TRBJ2-2	-	CASSNIYPWTGIGELFF	TGCGCCAGCAGCAATATTTACCCCTGGACAGGGATCGGGGAGCTGTTTTTT
-	TRBV5-1	TRBJ1-2	-	CASSLAGRGGYTF	TGCGCCAGCAGCTTGGCCGGTAGGGGTGGCTACACCTTC
-	TRBV5-4	TRBJ1-2	once	CASSHPSYGYTF	TGTGCCAGCAGTCACCCCAGCTATGGCTACACCTTC
-	TRBV11-3	TRBJ2-5	-	CASSSMPLGGRETQYF	TGTGCCAGCAGCTCCATGCCTCTCGGGGGGCGAGAGACCCAGTACTTC
-	TRBV6-1	TRBJ1-1	-	CASGTFGTEAFF	TGTGCCAGTGGGACTTTTGGTACTGAAGCTTTCTTT
TRBD1	TRBV27	TRBJ2-4	-	CASNSRTGNDIQYF	TGTGCCAGCAACTCCCGGACAGGGAATGACATTCAGTACTTC
-	TRBV4-2	TRBJ1-4	-	CASSRVIAVTALNEKLFF	TGTGCCAGCAGCCGCGTAATCGCAGTGACAGCGTTAAATGAAAAACTGTTTTTT
-	TRBV10-3	TRBJ2-1	-	CAIRLGMGALNEQFF	TGTGCCATCAGGCTGGGCATGGGGGCCCTCAATGAGCAGTTCTTC
-	TRBV5-1	TRBJ2-5	-	CASSLSGAQETQYF	TGCGCCAGCAGCTTGTCAGGGGCACAAGAGACCCAGTACTTC
-	TRBV28	TRBJ1-5	-	CASSLPRTLSNQPQHF	TGTGCCAGCAGCCTCCCGAGGACACTTAGCAATCAGCCCCAGCATTTT
-	TRBV11-2	TRBJ2-1	once	CASSLEAGPYNEQFF	TGTGCCAGCAGCTTAGAAGCGGGCCCCTACAATGAGCAGTTCTTC
TRBD1	TRBV25-1	TRBJ2-7	-	CASSDPGQGSYEQYF	TGTGCCAGCAGTGATCCCGGACAGGGGTCCTACGAGCAGTACTTC
-	TRBV6-1	TRBJ2-5	-	CASRYLGGSETQYF	TGTGCCAGCAGGTACTTAGGGGGTTCGGAGACCCAGTACTTC
TRBD1	TRBV14	TRBJ1-1	-	CASSPLGQVNTEAFF	TGTGCCAGCAGCCCGCTCGGACAGGTGAACACTGAAGCTTTCTTT
-	TRBV29-1	TRBJ2-3	-	CSVGGRDTQYF	TGCAGCGTTGGAGGTAGAGATACGCAGTATTTT
-	TRBV7-8	TRBJ1-1	-	CASTRGRAPLGLMNTEAFF	TGTGCCAGCACCCGCGGCAGGGCGCCCCTAGGGTTGATGAACACTGAAGCTTTCTTT